This TCR beta chain was sequenced in a study of blood T cell repertoires in COVID-19. About the research overall: The study drew acute and convalescent COVID-19 samples from the United States, Italy and Spain. Sample material is recorded as cDNA or gDNA derived from T cells, B-cell-depleted T cells, or PBMCs.

Germline V gene data show CDR1 as MGHDK and CDR2 as SYGVNS. V was clipped by 3 bases and J by 8 bases; unmatched bases: 12. CDR3 size: 15 residues. In the study's own analysis: Nucleated cell counts were estimated from reference gene primer amplification. The data were produced by immunoSEQ multiplex PCR, yet TCRdb's version contains in-frame clones alone and is incomplete. V and J calls and clone size are as listed in that table; D and trimming were resolved from the DNA. This sample has about 180,000 clones, with around 85% found just once. This clone was observed a single time. The origin of this receptor is a middle-aged man with active or convalescent COVID-19. The chain joins TRBV25-1 to TRBJ2-7; 8 bases are shared with TRBD1. Sequencing used peripheral blood. In nucleotides, the CDR3 is TGTGCCAGCAGTGACCCCGGACAGGGATCCACGCAGCAGTACTTC. Translating it yields CASSDPGQGSTQQYF.